This is a list of T cell receptor beta chains from one sample in a study of T cell responses to AZD1222 COVID-19 vaccine. TCRdb's copy holds only in-frame clones and misses some; the assay was immunoSEQ multiplex PCR. The data show over 140,000 clones, 90% to 95% seen once. This sample comprised peripheral blood, obtained 28 days after the second AZD1222 dose. These receptors were obtained from an adult who received the AZD1222 COVID-19 vaccine. Each CDR3 is given with its conserved first and last residue. A D gene is named only where the DNA matches it firmly. The size entry is marked missing in some rows and otherwise reads once, few, many or a size class.

12 TRBJ2-3 NA TRBV6-1 NA TGTGCCAGCAGTGAGGGGGGAGATACGCAGTATTTT CASSEGGDTQYF
15 TRBJ2-2 NA TRBV9 NA TGTGCCAGCAGCCCCAGCCCGGATGGATCCGGGGAGCTGTTTTTT CASSPSPDGSGELFF
12 TRBJ2-7 NA TRBV14 NA TGTGCCAGCAGCCCGGACGCCTACGAGCAGTACTTC CASSPDAYEQYF
17 TRBJ2-4 once TRBV3-1/TRBV3-2 NA TGTGCCAGCAGCCAATGGGACGACCGGATAACCAAAAACATTCAGTACTTC CASSQWDDRITKNIQYF
15 TRBJ1-1 NA TRBV19 NA TGTGCCAGTAGTAGTGGGGGCGCGGGGAACACTGAAGCTTTCTTT CASSSGGAGNTEAFF
15 TRBJ1-5 NA TRBV6-6 TRBD1 TGTGCCAGCAGCCGACAGGGGGCTAATAGTCAGCCCCAGCATTTT CASSRQGANSQPQHF
13 TRBJ1-2 NA TRBV12-3/TRBV12-4 NA TGTGCCAGCAGTTTTTTACAGAACTATGGCTACACCTTC CASSFLQNYGYTF
12 TRBJ2-1 NA TRBV12-5 NA TGTGCTAGTGGTTTGGTGGGGAATGAGCAGTTCTTC CASGLVGNEQFF
13 TRBJ1-2 NA TRBV30 NA TGTGCCTGGACCCAACTCGGTCCCGGTGGCTACACCTTC CAWTQLGPGGYTF
12 TRBJ2-5 NA TRBV28 NA TGTGCCACCAGCCCGACGGGGGAGACCCAGTACTTC CATSPTGETQYF
13 TRBJ1-2 once TRBV19 NA TGTGCCAGTACTTCTTCGTGGGGTTTTGGCTACACCTTC CASTSSWGFGYTF
16 TRBJ2-1 NA TRBV9 TRBD2 TGTGCCAGCAGCCCCTCGTTTAGCGGGAACTACAATGAGCAGTTCTTC CASSPSFSGNYNEQFF
14 TRBJ1-2 NA TRBV18 NA TGTGCCAGCTCACCACGAGATCTCTACTATGGCTACACCTTC CASSPRDLYYGYTF
15 TRBJ2-1 NA TRBV29-1 NA TGCAGCGTTGATTATCACGGAGACTTATACAATGAGCAGTTCTTC CSVDYHGDLYNEQFF
13 TRBJ1-2 once TRBV29-1 NA TGCAGCGTTGTATCCAGGGGCGGCTATGGCTACACCTTC CSVVSRGGYGYTF
13 TRBJ1-5 NA TRBV19 NA TGTGCCAGTTGGGGGGCTTTCAATCAGCCCCAGCATTTT CASWGAFNQPQHF
13 TRBJ2-7 NA TRBV13 NA TGTGCCAGCAGCTTTAAAGGGTTCTACGAGCAGTACTTC CASSFKGFYEQYF
15 TRBJ2-3 NA TRBV28 NA TGTGCCAGCAGTTTCCCAGAAGAGGAGGCAGATACGCAGTATTTT CASSFPEEEADTQYF
14 TRBJ1-6 NA TRBV28 NA TGTGCCAGCAGTTTTGGGGGCTATAATTCACCCCTCCACTTT CASSFGGYNSPLHF
12 TRBJ1-2 NA TRBV14 TRBD1 TGTGCCAGCAGTCGGACAGGGCATGGCTACACCTTC CASSRTGHGYTF
14 TRBJ2-7 NA TRBV18 NA TGTGCCAGCTCCCACGGACCCCACGCGTACGAGCAGTACTTC CASSHGPHAYEQYF
14 TRBJ1-6 NA TRBV5-6 NA TGTGCCAGCGGACGAGTGGGGGGTTATTCACCCCTCCACTTT CASGRVGGYSPLHF
13 TRBJ2-3 NA TRBV25-1 NA TGTGCCAGCAGTCCGTACCCCGCAGATACGCAGTATTTT CASSPYPADTQYF
13 TRBJ1-1 once TRBV28 NA TGTGCCAGCAGTTTAGACGGTAACACTGAAGCTTTCTTT CASSLDGNTEAFF
12 TRBJ2-7 once TRBV12-3/TRBV12-4 NA TGTGCCAGCAGCCTTCGCACCTACGAGCAGTACTTC CASSLRTYEQYF
16 TRBJ1-1 NA TRBV9 NA TGTGCCAGCAGCGGACCCTCCGGGGTGATGAACACTGAAGCTTTCTTT CASSGPSGVMNTEAFF
13 TRBJ2-7 NA TRBV6-5 NA TGTGCCAGCAGCCCCAGTGGGAGCCACGAGCAGTACTTC CASSPSGSHEQYF
15 TRBJ1-5 medium-sized TRBV12-1 NA TGTGCCAGCAGCTTTGTATCGGACATCTATCAGCCCCAGCATTTT CASSFVSDIYQPQHF
14 TRBJ2-7 NA TRBV27 TRBD2 TGTGCCAGCAGTAGCGGGAGCCCCTCCTACGAGCAGTACTTC CASSSGSPSYEQYF
13 TRBJ2-1 NA TRBV15 TRBD1 TGTGCCGTCTCCCGGGACAGTTACAATGAGCAGTTCTTC CAVSRDSYNEQFF
15 TRBJ1-3 NA TRBV6-5 TRBD1 TGTGCCAGCACCGCGACAGGGGCATCTGGAAACACCATATATTTT CASTATGASGNTIYF
14 TRBJ1-2 NA TRBV28 NA TGTGCCAGCAGTTTAGTCGCAGAGCCCTATGGCTACACCTTC CASSLVAEPYGYTF
15 TRBJ2-2 NA TRBV19 TRBD2 TGTGCCAGTCGCGGCGGGGGTACGAACACCGGGGAGCTGTTTTTT CASRGGGTNTGELFF
14 TRBJ2-7 NA TRBV7-8 TRBD2 TGTGCCAGCAGCTTAGTTAGCGGGGGTTACGAGCAGTACTTC CASSLVSGGYEQYF
14 TRBJ2-7 NA TRBV10-3 TRBD2 TGTGCCATCACACAGGCGGGGGGCTCCTACGAGCAGTACTTC CAITQAGGSYEQYF
15 TRBJ1-5 NA TRBV6-5 TRBD1 TGTGCCAGCAGGGCAAGACAGGGGCGCAATCAGCCCCAGCATTTT CASRARQGRNQPQHF
15 TRBJ1-4 NA TRBV28 TRBD1 TGTGCCAGCAGGGCCCCCGGGACAGGGTATGAAAAACTGTTTTTT CASRAPGTGYEKLFF
16 TRBJ2-7 NA TRBV6-5 TRBD1 TGTGCCAGCAGTTACGGGGACAGGGAGCATCGTTACGAGCAGTACTTC CASSYGDREHRYEQYF
15 TRBJ2-5 NA TRBV18 NA TGTGCCAGCTCACCCGGGACAAAGCGACAAGAGGCCCAGTACTTC CASSPGTKRQEAQYF
14 TRBJ1-1 NA TRBV5-4 TRBD1 TGTGCCAGCAGCTCATTAACAGGGGACGCTGAAGCTTTCTTT CASSSLTGDAEAFF
17 TRBJ1-1 NA TRBV19 TRBD1 TGTGCCAGTCCGCTTACCGGGACAGGGGAAGAGTGGACTGAAGCTTTCTTT CASPLTGTGEEWTEAFF
14 TRBJ2-6 NA TRBV7-9 NA TGTGCCAGGGAAGGGAGCTCTGGGGCCAACGTCCTGACTTTC CAREGSSGANVLTF
15 TRBJ1-2 few TRBV7-2 NA TGTGCCAGCAGCTTAGACTTCGCCAGGGATTATGGCTACACCTTC CASSLDFARDYGYTF
13 TRBJ1-1 NA TRBV7-6 NA TGTGCCAGCAGCTTAGCTACGGTTTCTGAAGCTTTCTTT CASSLATVSEAFF